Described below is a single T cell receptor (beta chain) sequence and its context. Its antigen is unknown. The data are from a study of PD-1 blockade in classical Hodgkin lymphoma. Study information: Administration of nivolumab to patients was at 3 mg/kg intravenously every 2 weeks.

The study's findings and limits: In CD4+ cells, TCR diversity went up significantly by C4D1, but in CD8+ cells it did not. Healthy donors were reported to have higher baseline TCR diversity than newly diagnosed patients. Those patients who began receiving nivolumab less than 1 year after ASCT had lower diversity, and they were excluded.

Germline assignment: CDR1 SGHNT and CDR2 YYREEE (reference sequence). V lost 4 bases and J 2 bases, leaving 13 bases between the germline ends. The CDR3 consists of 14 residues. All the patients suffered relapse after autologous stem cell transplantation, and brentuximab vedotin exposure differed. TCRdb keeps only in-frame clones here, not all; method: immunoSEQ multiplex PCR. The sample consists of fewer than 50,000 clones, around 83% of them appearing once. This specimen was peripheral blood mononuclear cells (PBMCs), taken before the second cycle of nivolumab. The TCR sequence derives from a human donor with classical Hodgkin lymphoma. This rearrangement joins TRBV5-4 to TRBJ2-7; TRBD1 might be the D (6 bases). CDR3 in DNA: TGTGCCAGCAGCCCTACAGGGCTAGCCTACGAGCAGTACTTC. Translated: CASSPTGLAYEQYF.